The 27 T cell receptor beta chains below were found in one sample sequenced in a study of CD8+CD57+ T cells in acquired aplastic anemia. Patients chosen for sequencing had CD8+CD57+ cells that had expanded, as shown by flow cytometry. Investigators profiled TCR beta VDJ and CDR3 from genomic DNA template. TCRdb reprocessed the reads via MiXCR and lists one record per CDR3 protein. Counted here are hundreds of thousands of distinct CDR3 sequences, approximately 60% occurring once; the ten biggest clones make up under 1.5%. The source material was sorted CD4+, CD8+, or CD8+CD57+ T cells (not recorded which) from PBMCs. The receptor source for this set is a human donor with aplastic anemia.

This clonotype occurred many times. CDR3 in DNA: TGTGCCAGCAGCCGTGGGCAAGGCGGCTACACCTTC. This encodes CASSRGQGGYTF. This chain connects TRBV5-8 to TRBJ1-2; the D is unclear. The ends were cut back, 4 bases at V and 8 bases at J, with 12 bases in the middle. The CDR3 length is 12 residues. Germline-derived CDR1 and CDR2 are SGHTS and YDEGEE.

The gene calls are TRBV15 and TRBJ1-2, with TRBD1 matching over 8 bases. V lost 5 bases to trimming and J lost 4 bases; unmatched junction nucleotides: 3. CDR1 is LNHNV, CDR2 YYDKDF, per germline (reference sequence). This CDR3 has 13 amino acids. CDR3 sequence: CATSGGTGYGYTF. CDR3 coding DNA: TGTGCCACCAGCGGTGGGACAGGCTATGGCTACACCTTC.

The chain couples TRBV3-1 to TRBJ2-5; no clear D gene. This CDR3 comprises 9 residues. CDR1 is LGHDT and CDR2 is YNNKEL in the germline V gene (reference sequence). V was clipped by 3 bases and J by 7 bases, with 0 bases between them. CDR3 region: CASSQTQYF. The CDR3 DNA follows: TGTGCCAGCAGCCAGACCCAGTACTTC.

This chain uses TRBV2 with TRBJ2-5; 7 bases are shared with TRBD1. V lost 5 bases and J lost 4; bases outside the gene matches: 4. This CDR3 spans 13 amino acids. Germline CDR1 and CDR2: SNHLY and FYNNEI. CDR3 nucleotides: TGTGCCAGCAGTAGGGACAGCCGAGAGACCCAGTACTTC. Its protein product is CASSRDSRETQYF.

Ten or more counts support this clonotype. This CDR3 reads CASSEDRLIANVLTF. Here the CDR3 DNA reads TGTGCCAGCAGTGAAGACAGGCTCATCGCCAACGTCCTGACTTTC. This chain uses TRBV25-1 with TRBJ2-6, with D perhaps TRBD1 (6 bases). CDR3 length: 15 amino acids. The germline V and J ends were trimmed by 2 bases and 7 bases, with 12 bases remaining between them. Germline V gene lookup returns CDR1 MGHDK and CDR2 SYGVNS.

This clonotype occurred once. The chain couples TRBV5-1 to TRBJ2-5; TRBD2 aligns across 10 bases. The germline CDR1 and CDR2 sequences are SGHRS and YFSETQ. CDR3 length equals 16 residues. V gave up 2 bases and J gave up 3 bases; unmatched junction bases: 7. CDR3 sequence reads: CASSLGQLAGKETQYF. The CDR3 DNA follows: TGCGCCAGCAGCTTAGGACAACTAGCGGGAAAAGAGACCCAGTACTTC.

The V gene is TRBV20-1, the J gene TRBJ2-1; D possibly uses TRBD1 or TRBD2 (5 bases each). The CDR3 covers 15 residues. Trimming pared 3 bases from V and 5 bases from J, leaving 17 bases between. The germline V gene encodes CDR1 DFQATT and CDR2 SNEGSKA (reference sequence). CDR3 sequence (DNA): TGCAGTGCTAGGAGACCGGGACCGGCAAACAATGAGCAGTTCTTC. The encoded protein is CSARRPGPANNEQFF.

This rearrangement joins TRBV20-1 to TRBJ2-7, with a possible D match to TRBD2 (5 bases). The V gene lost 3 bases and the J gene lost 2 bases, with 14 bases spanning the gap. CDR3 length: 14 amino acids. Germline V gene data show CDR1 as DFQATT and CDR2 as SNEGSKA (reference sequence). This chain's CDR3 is CSAREVGRTYEQYF. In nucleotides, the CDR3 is TGCAGTGCTAGGGAGGTCGGAAGGACCTACGAGCAGTACTTC.

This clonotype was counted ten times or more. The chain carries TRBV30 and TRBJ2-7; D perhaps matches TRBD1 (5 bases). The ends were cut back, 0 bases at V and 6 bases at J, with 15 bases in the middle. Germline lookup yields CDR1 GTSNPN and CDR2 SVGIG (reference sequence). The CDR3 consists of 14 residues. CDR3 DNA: TGTGCCTGGAGTGTAGGGGCAGGGTCTTCCGAGCAGTACTTC. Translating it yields CAWSVGAGSSEQYF.

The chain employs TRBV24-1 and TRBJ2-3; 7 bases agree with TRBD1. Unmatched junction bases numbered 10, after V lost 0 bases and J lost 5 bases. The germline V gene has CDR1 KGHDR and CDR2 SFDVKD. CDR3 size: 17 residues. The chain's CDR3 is CATSDLGLRGQGDTQYF. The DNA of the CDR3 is TGTGCCACCAGTGATTTGGGGCTTAGGGGGCAAGGAGATACGCAGTATTTT.

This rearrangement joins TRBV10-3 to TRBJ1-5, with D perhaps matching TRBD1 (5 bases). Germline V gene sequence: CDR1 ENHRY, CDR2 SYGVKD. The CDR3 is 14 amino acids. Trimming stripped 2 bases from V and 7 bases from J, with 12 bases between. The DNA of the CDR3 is TGTGCCATCAGTGAGCGCGGATCAGGGCAGCCCCAGCATTTT. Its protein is CAISERGSGQPQHF.

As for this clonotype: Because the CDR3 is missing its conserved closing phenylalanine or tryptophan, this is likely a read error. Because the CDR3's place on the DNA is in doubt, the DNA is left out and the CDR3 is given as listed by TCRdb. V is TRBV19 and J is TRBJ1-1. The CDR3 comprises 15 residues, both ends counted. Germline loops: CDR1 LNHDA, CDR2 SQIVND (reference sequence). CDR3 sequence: CASRIDRTLNTEALL.

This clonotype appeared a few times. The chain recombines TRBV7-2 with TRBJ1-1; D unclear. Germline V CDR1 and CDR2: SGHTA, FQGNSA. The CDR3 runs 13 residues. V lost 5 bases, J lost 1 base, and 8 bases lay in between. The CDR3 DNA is TGTGCCAGCAGCCAGGCGTCGAACACTGAAGCTTTCTTT. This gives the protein CASSQASNTEAFF.

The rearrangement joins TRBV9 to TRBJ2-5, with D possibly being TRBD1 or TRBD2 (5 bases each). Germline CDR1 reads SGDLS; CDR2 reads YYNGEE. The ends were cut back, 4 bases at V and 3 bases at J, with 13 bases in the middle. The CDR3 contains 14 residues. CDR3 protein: CASSTRDGEETQYF. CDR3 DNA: TGTGCCAGCAGCACCCGGGACGGCGAAGAGACCCAGTACTTC.

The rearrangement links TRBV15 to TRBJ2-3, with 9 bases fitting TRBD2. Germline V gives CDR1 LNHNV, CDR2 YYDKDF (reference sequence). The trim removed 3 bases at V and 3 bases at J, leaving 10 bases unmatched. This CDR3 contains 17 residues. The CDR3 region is CATSREGSSGTTDTQYF. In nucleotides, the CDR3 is TGTGCCACCAGCAGGGAGGGGTCTAGCGGGACGACAGATACGCAGTATTTT.

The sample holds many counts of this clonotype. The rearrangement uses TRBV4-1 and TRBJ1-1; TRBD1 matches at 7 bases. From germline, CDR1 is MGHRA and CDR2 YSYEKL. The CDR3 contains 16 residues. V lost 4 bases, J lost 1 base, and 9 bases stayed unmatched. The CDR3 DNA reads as TGCGCCAGCAGCCCCTCTAAGGGGGCGGAGAACACTGAAGCTTTCTTT. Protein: CASSPSKGAENTEAFF.

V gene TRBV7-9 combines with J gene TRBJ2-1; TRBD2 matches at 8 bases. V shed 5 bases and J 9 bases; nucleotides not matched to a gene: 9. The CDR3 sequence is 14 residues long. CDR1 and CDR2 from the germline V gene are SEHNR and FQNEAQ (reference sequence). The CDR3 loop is CASSPAGEDGEQFF. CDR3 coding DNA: TGTGCCAGCAGCCCAGCGGGAGAGGACGGTGAGCAGTTCTTC.

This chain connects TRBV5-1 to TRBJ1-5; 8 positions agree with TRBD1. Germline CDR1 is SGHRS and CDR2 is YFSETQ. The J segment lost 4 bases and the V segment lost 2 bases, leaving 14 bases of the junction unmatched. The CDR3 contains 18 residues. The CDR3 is CASSFLGQGEHRNQPQHF. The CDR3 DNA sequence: TGCGCCAGCAGCTTTCTCGGACAGGGTGAACATCGGAATCAGCCCCAGCATTTT.

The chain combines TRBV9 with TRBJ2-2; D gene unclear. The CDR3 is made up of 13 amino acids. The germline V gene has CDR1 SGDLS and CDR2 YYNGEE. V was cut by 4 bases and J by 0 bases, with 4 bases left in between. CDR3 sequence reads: CASSQANTGELFF. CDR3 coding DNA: TGTGCCAGCAGCCAAGCGAACACCGGGGAGCTGTTTTTT.

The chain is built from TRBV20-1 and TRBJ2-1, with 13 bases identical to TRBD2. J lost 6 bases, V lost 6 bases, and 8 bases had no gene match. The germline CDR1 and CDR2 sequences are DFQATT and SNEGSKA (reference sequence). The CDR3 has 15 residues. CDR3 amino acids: CSAYLLAGGFNEQFF. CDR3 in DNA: TGCAGTGCGTACCTACTAGCGGGAGGGTTCAATGAGCAGTTCTTC.

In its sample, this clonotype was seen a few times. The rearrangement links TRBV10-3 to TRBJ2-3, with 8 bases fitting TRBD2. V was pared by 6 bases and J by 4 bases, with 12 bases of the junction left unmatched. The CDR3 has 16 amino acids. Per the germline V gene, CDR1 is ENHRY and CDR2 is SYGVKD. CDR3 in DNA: TGTGCCATCAGGAACGGGTTTAGCGGGACGCCAGATACGCAGTATTTT. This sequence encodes CAIRNGFSGTPDTQYF.

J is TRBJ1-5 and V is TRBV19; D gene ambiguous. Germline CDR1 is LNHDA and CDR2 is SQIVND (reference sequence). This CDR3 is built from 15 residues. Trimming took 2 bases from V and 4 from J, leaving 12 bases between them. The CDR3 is CASSIIPGGNQPQHF. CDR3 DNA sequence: TGTGCCAGTAGTATAATCCCGGGCGGAAATCAGCCCCAGCATTTT.

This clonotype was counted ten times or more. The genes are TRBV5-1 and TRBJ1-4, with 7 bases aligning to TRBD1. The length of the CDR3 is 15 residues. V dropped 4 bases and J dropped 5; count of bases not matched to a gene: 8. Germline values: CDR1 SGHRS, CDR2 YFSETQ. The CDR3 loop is CASSENTGVNEKLFF. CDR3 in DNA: TGCGCCAGCAGCGAAAATACAGGGGTAAATGAAAAACTGTTTTTT.

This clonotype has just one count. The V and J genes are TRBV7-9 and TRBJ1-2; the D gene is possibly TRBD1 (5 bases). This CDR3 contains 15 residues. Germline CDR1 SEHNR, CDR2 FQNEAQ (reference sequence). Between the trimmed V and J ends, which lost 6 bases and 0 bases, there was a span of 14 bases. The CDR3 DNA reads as TGTGCCAGCAGAGAAGGGGAGCCTGCTAACTATGGCTACACCTTC. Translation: CASREGEPANYGYTF.

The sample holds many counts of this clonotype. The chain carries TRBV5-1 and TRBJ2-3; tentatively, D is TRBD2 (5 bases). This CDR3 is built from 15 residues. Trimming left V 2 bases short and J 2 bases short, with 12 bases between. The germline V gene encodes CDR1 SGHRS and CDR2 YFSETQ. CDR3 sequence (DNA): TGCGCCAGCAGCTTCCGGGGATTCTACACAGATACGCAGTATTTT. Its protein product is CASSFRGFYTDTQYF.

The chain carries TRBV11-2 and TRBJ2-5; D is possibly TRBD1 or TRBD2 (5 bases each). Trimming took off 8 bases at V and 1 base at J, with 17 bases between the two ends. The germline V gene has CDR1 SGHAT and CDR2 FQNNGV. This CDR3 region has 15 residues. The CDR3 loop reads CASGWVGTTQETQYF. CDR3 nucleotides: TGTGCCAGCGGCTGGGTTGGGACCACCCAAGAGACCCAGTACTTC.

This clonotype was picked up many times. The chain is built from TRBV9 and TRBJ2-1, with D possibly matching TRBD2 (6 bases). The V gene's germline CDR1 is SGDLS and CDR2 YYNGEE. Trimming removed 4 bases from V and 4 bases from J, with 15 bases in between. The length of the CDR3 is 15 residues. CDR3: CASSLLAEAYNEQFF. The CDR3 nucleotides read TGTGCCAGCAGCCTACTAGCTGAGGCATACAATGAGCAGTTCTTC.